The rows below give T cell receptor beta chains drawn from one sample of a study of blood T cells in healthy people across ages. MiXCR, applied by TCRdb to the 5' RACE reads, yields one record per CDR3 protein. In the table there are 650,000 to 900,000 distinct CDR3 sequences, 60% to 80% of which are singletons. The sample comprised blood. The receptors stem from a man aged 30 to 45 in good health. Both conserved end residues are part of each CDR3. The D gene is left open where the match is weak. Clone size is shown for a subset of rows, as once, few, many or a class of expanded clone.

TRBV7-2	TRBD2	-	TRBJ2-3	TGTGCCAGCAGCTTAGCAAACGGGGGGGACTCAAATACGCAGTATTTT	CASSLANGGDSNTQYF
TRBV4-1	-	-	TRBJ2-7	TGCGCCAGCAGCCAAGTGGCGGAAGTCTCCTACGAGCAGTACTTC	CASSQVAEVSYEQYF
TRBV12-3/TRBV12-4	-	few	TRBJ1-5	TGTGCCAGCAGTGTCCGGGATAGCAATCAGCCCCAGCATTTT	CASSVRDSNQPQHF
TRBV4-3	-	once	TRBJ1-2	TGCGCCAGCAGCCAAGGGGGACGGCGTGGCTACACCTTC	CASSQGGRRGYTF
TRBV4-3	TRBD2	few	TRBJ2-3	TGCGCCAGCAGCCAAGCCCTTAATCCCTCTAGCGGGGGAGGCCCTAGCACAGATACGCAGTATTTT	CASSQALNPSSGGGPSTDTQYF
TRBV11-1	-	-	TRBJ2-7	TGTGCCAGCAGCTTAGCAGTGGCTAGTTCGTACGAGCAGTACTTC	CASSLAVASSYEQYF
TRBV28	-	-	TRBJ2-7	TGTGCCAGCAGGGGACTCGGCGCTCCCTACGAGCAGTACTTC	CASRGLGAPYEQYF
TRBV5-1	-	-	TRBJ2-2	TGCGCCAGCAGCGTTGGAGGTAGGACCGCGAACACCGGGGAGCTGTTTTTT	CASSVGGRTANTGELFF
TRBV7-2	TRBD2	-	TRBJ2-3	TGTGCCAGCCAGCGGGGGGGGCTGGTAGTTACGCAGTATTTT	CASQRGGLVVTQYF
TRBV27	TRBD2	-	TRBJ2-1	TGTGCCAGCGGCACCGGAGGGACTAGCGGGTACAATGAGCAGTTCTTC	CASGTGGTSGYNEQFF